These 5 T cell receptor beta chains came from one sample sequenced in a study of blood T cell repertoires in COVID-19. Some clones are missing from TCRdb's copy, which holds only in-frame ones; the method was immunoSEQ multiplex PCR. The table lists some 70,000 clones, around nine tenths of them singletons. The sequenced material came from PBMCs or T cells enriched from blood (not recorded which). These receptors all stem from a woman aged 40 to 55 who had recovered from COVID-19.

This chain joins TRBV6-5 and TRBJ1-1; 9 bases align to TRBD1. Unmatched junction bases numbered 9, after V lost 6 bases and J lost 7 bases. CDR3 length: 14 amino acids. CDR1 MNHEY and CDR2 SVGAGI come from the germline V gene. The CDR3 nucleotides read TGTGCCAGCAGAAAGGGACAGGGAGGAGGTGAAGCTTTCTTT. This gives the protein CASRKGQGGGEAFF.

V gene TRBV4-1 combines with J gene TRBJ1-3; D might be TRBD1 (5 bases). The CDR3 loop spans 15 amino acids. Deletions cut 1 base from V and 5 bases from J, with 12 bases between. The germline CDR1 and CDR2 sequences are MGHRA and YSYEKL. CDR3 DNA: TGCGCCAGCAGCCAAGCAGGAAACAGGCGAAACACCATATATTTT. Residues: CASSQAGNRRNTIYF.

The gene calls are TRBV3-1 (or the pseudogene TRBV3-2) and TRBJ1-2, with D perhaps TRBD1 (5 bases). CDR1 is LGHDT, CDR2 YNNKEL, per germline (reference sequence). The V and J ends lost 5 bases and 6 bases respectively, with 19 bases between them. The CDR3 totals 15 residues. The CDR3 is CASSADHGTSDGYTF. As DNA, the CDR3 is TGTGCCAGCAGCGCAGATCATGGGACTTCGGATGGCTACACCTTC.

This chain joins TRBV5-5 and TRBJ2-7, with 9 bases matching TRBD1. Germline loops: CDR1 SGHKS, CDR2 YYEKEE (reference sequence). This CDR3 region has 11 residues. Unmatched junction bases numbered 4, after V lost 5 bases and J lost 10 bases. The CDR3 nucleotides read TGTGCCAGCAGTTATACAGGGGGCCAGTACTTC. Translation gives CASSYTGGQYF.

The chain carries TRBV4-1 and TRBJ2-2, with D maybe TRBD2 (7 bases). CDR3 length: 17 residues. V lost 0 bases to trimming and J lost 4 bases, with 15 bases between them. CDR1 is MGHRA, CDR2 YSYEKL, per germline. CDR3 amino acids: CASSQEGGLAATGELFF. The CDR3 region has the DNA TGCGCCAGCAGCCAAGAAGGGGGGCTAGCGGCCACCGGGGAGCTGTTTTTT.